This TCR beta chain was captured by sequencing in a study of patients and donors after allogeneic stem cell transplantation. This clonotype has ten or more counts. Trimming cost V 3 bases and J 1 base, with 13 bases left between them. The CDR3 sequence is 16 residues long. TCRdb ran MiXCR on the RT-PCR reads and lists one entry per CDR3 protein. The sample comprises about 960,000 distinct CDR3 sequences, more than 15% of which are singletons, and roughly 6% rests with the top ten. This TCR was recovered from a human donor who was either an allogeneic HSCT recipient or a stem cell or donor lymphocyte infusion donor (not recorded which). It is not recorded whose cells these are; they may come from a transplant donor. The source material was blood, either unsorted or a sorted T cell fraction (not recorded which). V usage is TRBV12-3 or TRBV12-4 and J usage is TRBJ2-1; TRBD1 is a possible D gene (5 bases). The CDR3 sequence: CASSFAGFYSYNEQFF. In nucleotides, the CDR3 is TGTGCCAGCAGTTTTGCAGGGTTCTATTCCTACAATGAGCAGTTCTTC.